Listed here are 22 T cell receptor beta chains from one sample, sequenced in a study of blood T cell repertoires in COVID-19. Sequencing used immunoSEQ multiplex PCR; TCRdb keeps in-frame clones, though not all of them. The sample lists under 250,000 clones; 70% to 90% were seen once. The sequenced material came from peripheral blood. These receptors all stem from a woman aged 50 to 60 with active or convalescent COVID-19.

The chain employs TRBV24-1 and TRBJ2-3, with 7 bases identical to TRBD2. Per germline, CDR1 KGHDR and CDR2 SFDVKD. Trimming at V came to 4 bases and at J to 0 bases, leaving 6 bases not matched to a gene. The CDR3 is 16 residues long. As DNA, the CDR3 is TGTGCCACCAGTGACCCGAGGCGGGGGAGCACAGATACGCAGTATTTT. It specifies CATSDPRRGSTDTQYF.

The V gene is TRBV28, the J gene TRBJ2-7; no definite D call. Germline V gene data show CDR1 as MDHEN and CDR2 as SYDVKM. The germline V and J ends were trimmed by 4 bases and 5 bases, with 9 bases remaining between them. The CDR3 spans 12 residues. DNA for the CDR3: TGTGCCAGCAGTTCCCTCCCGGACGAGCAGTACGTC. Residues: CASSSLPDEQYV.

The genes are TRBV9 and TRBJ2-2; 9 nucleotides line up with TRBD1. The germline gives CDR1 SGDLS, CDR2 YYNGEE. The CDR3 spans 17 residues. V dropped 2 bases and J dropped 6; count of bases not matched to a gene: 11. CDR3 residues: CASSVDRGRRKPGELFF. Written as DNA, the CDR3 is TGTGCCAGCAGCGTTGACAGGGGGAGACGAAAACCCGGGGAGCTGTTTTTT.

This sequence joins TRBV28 and TRBJ2-2; TRBD1 matches at 8 bases. This CDR3 comprises 15 residues. Germline values: CDR1 MDHEN, CDR2 SYDVKM. The V and J ends lost 6 bases and 1 base, in that order; junction bases with no gene match: 4. The DNA of the CDR3 is TGTGCCAGCAGAGACGGGACAGGGAACACCGGGGAGCTGTTTTTT. Its protein is CASRDGTGNTGELFF.

The sample holds one count of this clone. The chain employs TRBV5-1 and TRBJ1-1; D might be TRBD1 (6 bases). The CDR3 has 14 amino acids. From germline, CDR1 is SGHRS and CDR2 YFSETQ. Trimming took off 4 bases at V and 0 bases at J, with 10 bases between the two ends. CDR3 residues: CASSIDRLNTEAFF. DNA of the CDR3: TGCGCCAGCAGCATTGACAGGTTGAACACTGAAGCTTTCTTT. Full variable domain (missing parts from reference TRBV5-1 and TRBJ1-1): KAGVTQTPRYLIKTRGQQVTLSCSPISGHRSVSWYQQTPGQGLQFLFEYFSETQRNKGNFPGRFSGRQFSNSRSEMNVSTLELGDSALYLCASSIDRLNTEAFFGQGTRLTVV.

The rearrangement links TRBV6-5 to TRBJ1-2; TRBD1 matches 9 bases. The J segment lost 2 bases and the V segment lost 6 bases, leaving 4 bases of the junction unmatched. There are 14 residues in the CDR3. CDR1 is MNHEY and CDR2 is SVGAGI in the germline V gene. The CDR3 nucleotides are TGTGCCAGCAGGGAGGGGACAGGGAACTATGGCTACACCTTC. Translation: CASREGTGNYGYTF.

The gene calls are TRBV10-3 and TRBJ2-7; 9 positions match TRBD1. V lost 9 bases to trimming and J lost 6 bases; unmatched junction nucleotides: 6. The CDR3 is made up of 12 amino acids. CDR1 and CDR2 from the germline V gene are ENHRY and SYGVKD. The CDR3 region has the DNA TGTGCCATAGGGACAGGGTTGAGCGAGCAGTACGTC. This encodes CAIGTGLSEQYV.

V and J are TRBV12-5 and TRBJ2-1; 9 bases agree with TRBD1. Unmatched junction bases numbered 1, after V lost 4 bases and J lost 0 bases. Germline V gene sequence: CDR1 LGHNT, CDR2 FRNRAP. CDR3 size: 15 residues. The CDR3 loop reads CASGSDRGSYNEQFF. DNA of the CDR3: TGTGCTAGTGGTTCGGACAGGGGCTCCTACAATGAGCAGTTCTTC.

V gene TRBV6-5 combines with J gene TRBJ2-7; the match to TRBD1 covers 7 bases. With 5 bases clipped from V and 2 bases from J, the junction kept 6 bases outside the gene matches. Germline CDR1 MNHEY, CDR2 SVGAGI. The CDR3 is 14 residues long. The CDR3 spells CASSLGQDAYEQYF. DNA for the CDR3: TGTGCCAGCAGTCTTGGACAGGACGCCTACGAGCAGTACTTC.

The rearrangement links TRBV28 to TRBJ1-5; 8 nucleotides agree with TRBD1. CDR3 length: 13 residues. Germline CDR1 reads MDHEN; CDR2 reads SYDVKM. J was trimmed by 6 bases and V by 6 bases; bases with no gene match: 4. The CDR3 region is CASRTGGGQPQHF. CDR3 sequence (DNA): TGTGCCAGCAGAACAGGGGGAGGTCAGCCCCAGCATTTT. The variable domain in full, with the rest retrieved from reference TRBV28 and TRBJ1-5, is DVKVTQSSRYLVKRTGEKVFLECVQDMDHENMFWYRQDPGLGLRLIYFSYDVKMKEKGDIPEGYSVSREKKERFSLILESASTNQTSMYLCASRTGGGQPQHFGDGTRLSIL.

V usage is TRBV2 and J usage is TRBJ1-3; 9 bases map to TRBD1. Germline-derived CDR1 and CDR2 are SNHLY and FYNNEI. This CDR3 has 14 residues. Germline trimming cut 6 bases from V and 4 bases from J; bases unmatched to any gene: 4. The CDR3, as DNA: TGTGCCAGCAGACAGGGGGCGCAGGGAAACACCATATATTTT. Residues: CASRQGAQGNTIYF.

The chain joins TRBV6-4 to TRBJ2-1, with 11 positions matching TRBD2. The CDR3 is 14 residues long. V shed 3 bases and J 8 bases; nucleotides not matched to a gene: 3. Germline-derived CDR1 and CDR2 are MRHNA and SNTAGT. CDR3 amino acids: CASSEGTSGDEQFF. CDR3 in DNA: TGTGCCAGCAGTGAGGGGACTAGCGGAGATGAGCAGTTCTTC.

This sequence joins TRBV24-1 and TRBJ2-2; TRBD1 aligns across 8 bases. V lost 2 bases and J lost 4; bases outside the gene matches: 5. The CDR3 has 16 amino acids. Germline V gene sequence: CDR1 KGHDR, CDR2 SFDVKD. This chain's CDR3 is CATSDSWTGSTGELFF. The CDR3 nucleotides are TGTGCCACCAGTGATTCCTGGACAGGGTCCACCGGGGAGCTGTTTTTT.

V and J are TRBV24-1 and TRBJ1-1, with 7 nucleotides matching TRBD1. V lost 2 bases to trimming and J lost 5 bases; unmatched junction nucleotides: 10. Germline V gene sequence: CDR1 KGHDR, CDR2 SFDVKD. The CDR3 spans 16 residues. CDR3 protein: CATSDSSTGVETEAFF. CDR3 in DNA: TGTGCCACCAGTGATTCCAGTACAGGGGTTGAAACTGAAGCTTTCTTT.

V gene TRBV6-5 combines with J gene TRBJ2-7; TRBD1 aligns across 11 bases. Unmatched junction bases numbered 4, after V lost 2 bases and J lost 4 bases. Germline V gene sequence: CDR1 MNHEY, CDR2 SVGAGI. The CDR3 runs to 15 residues. The CDR3 DNA is TGTGCCAGCAGTTACCGGGGACAGGGGGGGTACGAGCAGTACGTC. Translation: CASSYRGQGGYEQYV.

The V and J genes are TRBV27 and TRBJ2-1; 8 bases fit TRBD2. This CDR3 has 14 residues. Germline V gene sequence: CDR1 MNHEY, CDR2 SMNVEV (reference sequence). Unmatched junction bases numbered 10, after V lost 8 bases and J lost 7 bases. The CDR3 DNA reads TGTGCCAGCTGGCGGGGACTAGGGGGTAATGAGCAGTTCTTC. Protein product: CASWRGLGGNEQFF.

This rearrangement joins TRBV6-6 to TRBJ2-5; 8 nucleotides align to TRBD1. Unmatched junction bases numbered 11, after V lost 4 bases and J lost 7 bases. The CDR3 extends over 15 amino acids. Germline CDR1 reads MNHNY; CDR2 reads SVGAGI (reference sequence). Here the CDR3 DNA reads TGTGCCAGCAGTTCCCTCGAGGGAGGACAGGGGACCCAGTACTTC. Encoded protein: CASSSLEGGQGTQYF.

The chain employs TRBV24-1 and TRBJ2-1; 9 positions match TRBD2. The CDR3 has 17 residues. The V segment lost 5 bases and the J segment 0 bases; nucleotides outside the gene matches: 7. The germline V gene encodes CDR1 KGHDR and CDR2 SFDVKD. CDR3 bases: TGTGCCACCAGTGGGGTAGCGGGGGCCCGCTCCTACAATGAGCAGTTCTTC. Residues: CATSGVAGARSYNEQFF.

The chain is built from TRBV11-2 and TRBJ2-1, with D tentatively TRBD1 (5 bases). Germline CDR1 SGHAT, CDR2 FQNNGV. Trimming pared 0 bases from V and 9 bases from J, leaving 9 bases between. The CDR3 totals 13 residues. In nucleotides, the CDR3 is TGTGCCAGCAGCTTAGATTCTAGGGGTGAGCAGTTCTTC. It yields the protein CASSLDSRGEQFF.

The chain has TRBV7-9 and TRBJ2-7; possible D gene TRBD1, 6 bases. V was shortened by 5 bases and J by 2 bases, with 19 bases between the two germline ends. The CDR3 length is 16 residues. Germline V lookup: CDR1 SEHNR, CDR2 FQNEAQ (reference sequence). The CDR3 reads CASSPSPRGTPYEQYF. CDR3 DNA sequence: TGTGCCAGCAGCCCCTCGCCCAGGGGAACCCCCTACGAGCAGTACTTC.

This clone showed up just once. The rearrangement links TRBV19 to TRBJ2-3, with D perhaps matching TRBD1 (6 bases). This CDR3 has 14 amino acids. V lost 3 bases to trimming and J lost 6 bases, with 13 bases between them. CDR1 and CDR2 from the germline V gene are LNHDA and SQIVND (reference sequence). The CDR3 DNA sequence: TGTGCCAGTAGTATCGCAGGGGCAGAGGATACGCAGTATTTT. As protein: CASSIAGAEDTQYF. The whole variable domain, remainder taken from reference TRBV19 and TRBJ2-3, is DGGITQSPKYLFRKEGQNVTLSCEQNLNHDAMYWYRQDPGQGLRLIYYSQIVNDFQKGDIAEGYSVSREKKESFPLTVTSAQKNPTAFYLCASSIAGAEDTQYFGPGTRLTVL.

V gene TRBV19 combines with J gene TRBJ1-2, with D uncertain. Germline V gene data show CDR1 as LNHDA and CDR2 as SQIVND (reference sequence). Trimming shortened V by 3 bases and J by 0 bases, and 17 bases separated the two germline ends. This CDR3 is built from 17 residues. The CDR3 region is CASSMARDIYTNYGYTF. DNA of the CDR3: TGTGCCAGTAGTATGGCGAGAGACATCTATACTAACTATGGCTACACCTTC.